This T cell receptor (beta chain) was sequenced in a study of blood T cell repertoires in COVID-19. Per the study methods: Estimation of nucleated cell counts was performed using reference gene primer amplification. The data were produced by immunoSEQ multiplex PCR, yet TCRdb's version contains in-frame clones alone and is incomplete. V and J calls and clone size come straight from that table; D and trimming were deduced from the DNA. The sample has hundreds of thousands of clones; 92% are singletons. Enrolment of Seattle patients took place during active infection, and they were followed longitudinally. This clone was counted a single time. The sample consisted of peripheral blood. The TCR sequence derives from a man aged 55 to 70 with COVID-19, enrolled during active disease.

The CDR3 loop reads CASSPGQLNEKLFF. The CDR3 DNA reads TGCGCCAGCAGCCCGGGACAGCTTAATGAAAAACTGTTTTTT. The rearrangement joins TRBV4-1 to TRBJ1-4, with 7 nucleotides matching TRBD1. CDR3 length: 14 residues. The V gene end was trimmed by 4 bases and the J gene end by 4 bases; junction bases not matched to a gene: 3. Per germline, CDR1 MGHRA and CDR2 YSYEKL.